The 13 T cell receptor beta chains below were found in one sample sequenced in a study of T cell repertoires in cytomegalovirus infection. TCRdb redid the calling of the reads with MiXCR, one entry per CDR3 protein. The sample has over 85,000 distinct CDR3 sequences; approximately 15% are singletons. Sequenced: PBMCs. The receptors stem from a human donor in good health (CMV status not recorded). Some clones in this sample may be carry-over from other donors' samples.

This chain connects TRBV6-5 to TRBJ1-5; 9 nucleotides agree with TRBD1. CDR3 length equals 15 residues. Looked up from germline, CDR1 is MNHEY and CDR2 is SVGAGI. V trimming: 5 bases; J trimming: 3 bases; junction bases outside the gene matches: 5. CDR3 residues: CASSIGQGYNQPQHF. DNA for the CDR3: TGTGCCAGCAGTATCGGACAGGGGTACAATCAGCCCCAGCATTTT.

This clonotype was observed a few times. The chain has TRBV29-1 and TRBJ2-1; possible D gene TRBD1, 5 bases. There are 14 residues in the CDR3. The germline V and J ends were trimmed by 2 bases and 5 bases, with 13 bases remaining between them. Germline loops: CDR1 SQVTM, CDR2 ANQGSEA. The CDR3 region has the DNA TGCAGCGTTGAACGCAGGGTTCTCAACAATGAGCAGTTCTTC. Protein sequence: CSVERRVLNNEQFF.

This clonotype was detected ten times or more. This chain links TRBV15 with TRBJ2-3, with D hard to call. Germline V lookup: CDR1 LNHNV, CDR2 YYDKDF (reference sequence). The CDR3 length is 11 residues. V lost 1 base and J 8 bases, leaving 4 bases between the germline ends. The CDR3 bases are TGTGCCACCAGCAGAGGAGGTACGCAGTATTTT. Its protein product is CATSRGGTQYF.

This clonotype was counted a few times. The chain joins TRBV24-1 to TRBJ1-2; maybe TRBD1 (6 bases). Per germline, CDR1 KGHDR and CDR2 SFDVKD. The CDR3 covers 12 residues. The ends were cut back, 5 bases at V and 8 bases at J, with 11 bases in the middle. CDR3 sequence: CATSAGAAGYTF. CDR3 nucleotides: TGTGCCACCAGTGCAGGGGCAGCGGGCTACACCTTC.

This clonotype appeared many times. The rearrangement uses TRBV7-9 and TRBJ2-5, with a possible D match to TRBD1 (6 bases). Trimming pared 3 bases from V and 1 base from J, leaving 15 bases between. The CDR3 length is 16 residues. CDR1 and CDR2 from the germline V gene are SEHNR and FQNEAQ (reference sequence). The CDR3: CASSFRDKQPQETQYF. The CDR3 DNA sequence: TGTGCCAGCAGCTTTAGGGACAAACAACCCCAAGAGACCCAGTACTTC.

The V gene is TRBV10-3, the J gene TRBJ1-1, with D maybe TRBD1 (5 bases). Germline values: CDR1 ENHRY, CDR2 SYGVKD. The CDR3 has 13 residues. The V end was cut by 10 bases, the J end by 2 bases, with 14 bases between. The chain's CDR3 is CATMTEFNTEAFF. DNA for the CDR3: TGTGCCACTATGACAGAATTTAACACTGAAGCTTTCTTT.

The V and J genes are TRBV27 and TRBJ2-2; D may be TRBD1 (5 bases). The CDR3 runs to 14 residues. Germline values: CDR1 MNHEY, CDR2 SMNVEV (reference sequence). Trimming took off 6 bases at V and 3 bases at J, with 11 bases between the two ends. This CDR3 reads CASSRTWDTGELFF. CDR3 sequence (DNA): TGTGCCAGCAGCCGGACATGGGACACCGGGGAGCTGTTTTTT.

This clonotype was seen more than once but under ten times. The genes are TRBV14 and TRBJ1-5; D is perhaps TRBD1 (6 bases). This CDR3 is built from 17 residues. CDR1 is SGHDN and CDR2 is FVKESK in the germline V gene. The V end was cut by 0 bases, the J end by 6 bases, with 18 bases between. The CDR3 sequence is CASSQDFETGEVQPQHF. The CDR3 region has the DNA TGTGCCAGCAGCCAAGATTTCGAGACAGGAGAGGTTCAGCCCCAGCATTTT.

In its sample, this clonotype was seen many times. This sequence joins TRBV23-1 and TRBJ1-1; TRBD1 matches at 7 bases. TRBV23-1 is an ORF; its function is uncertain. The ends lost 7 bases at V and 4 bases at J; junction bases unmatched: 12. The CDR3 has 15 amino acids. This CDR3 reads CASTSGGLGPTEAFF. DNA for the CDR3: TGCGCCAGCACCTCAGGGGGACTTGGCCCCACTGAAGCTTTCTTT.

Comments on this clonotype: A much more abundant neighbour one base away suggests this may be a read error. In DNA, the CDR3 is TGTGCCAGCAGCGTCCGTTTGTGCGGGACTGGAGGTAATGAGCAGTTCTTC. This sequence encodes CASSVRLCGTGGNEQFF. The chain couples TRBV7-4 to TRBJ2-1; D is perhaps TRBD2 (6 bases). The V end lost 5 bases, the J end lost 7 bases, and 24 bases lay between the germline ends. The CDR3 length is 17 residues. In germline, CDR1 is SGHVT, CDR2 SQSDAQ.

The genes are TRBV20-1 and TRBJ2-2, with D maybe TRBD2 (5 bases). The CDR3 has 15 residues. The V gene's germline CDR1 is DFQATT and CDR2 SNEGSKA (reference sequence). Trimming stripped 6 bases from V and 1 base from J, with 15 bases between. The CDR3, as DNA: TGCAGTGCAAGGGAGACGGAATTGAACACCGGGGAGCTGTTTTTT. Amino acid sequence: CSARETELNTGELFF.

The V and J genes are TRBV2 and TRBJ2-1, with D possibly being TRBD1 (6 bases). Trimming left V 11 bases short and J 4 bases short, with 21 bases between. The CDR3 totals 15 residues. CDR1 is SNHLY and CDR2 is FYNNEI in the germline V gene. The CDR3 spells CADQKETGLYNEQFF. In DNA, the CDR3 is TGTGCCGACCAAAAGGAGACAGGTCTATACAATGAGCAGTTCTTC.

This sequence joins TRBV10-3 and TRBJ2-2; D is unresolved. Trimming left V 0 bases short and J 2 bases short, with 4 bases between. The CDR3 is made up of 14 amino acids. Germline V gene sequence: CDR1 ENHRY, CDR2 SYGVKD. This chain's CDR3 is CAISESVNTGELFF. CDR3 DNA sequence: TGTGCCATCAGTGAGTCGGTTAACACCGGGGAGCTGTTTTTT.